This TCR beta chain was recovered during a study of graft-versus-host responses after intestinal transplantation. Only in-frame clones appear in the TCRdb table, and some are missing; sequencing was by immunoSEQ multiplex PCR. In the table there are about 73,000 clones, roughly 90% of which are singletons. In regard to this clone: Its antigen is as yet unknown.

This TCR derives from a human donor who was the organ donor for an intestinal transplant. The sequences come from unstimulated CD8+ T cells sorted from spleen or lymph node cells, collected before transplant.

The CDR3 here is CASSQERASLSSYNEQFF. CDR3 bases: TGCGCCAGCAGCCAAGAGAGGGCCTCCCTCAGCTCCTACAATGAGCAGTTCTTC. This chain links TRBV4-3 with TRBJ2-1; D perhaps matches TRBD2 (5 bases). Germline V gives CDR1 LGHNA, CDR2 YSLEER. This CDR3 has 18 residues. Trimming removed 0 bases at V and 0 bases at J, with 15 bases between.